The TCR beta chain described here comes from a study of lymphopenia after photon versus proton radiotherapy. The study's findings and limits: Authors raise, but do not show, better survival with proton therapy. Proton therapy kept repertoires fairly stable, unlike photons, which gained effector/memory cells.

CDR1 and CDR2 from the germline V gene are SGDLS and YYNGEE. This CDR3 has 16 amino acids. Trimming took 3 bases from V and 0 from J; bases not matched to a gene: 2. Points on this clone: Antigen specificity is unknown.

Only in-frame clones appear in the TCRdb table, and some are missing; sequencing was by immunoSEQ multiplex PCR. The sample includes fewer than 35,000 clones, 90% of them seen just once. Material: peripheral blood, obtained from a patient treated with photon-based radiotherapy. The clonotype comes from a woman aged 45-65 years with pancreatic cancer. V usage is TRBV9 and J usage is TRBJ2-2; 10 bases are shared with TRBD2. The CDR3 region is CASSDSGRTNTGELFF. The CDR3 DNA follows: TGTGCCAGCAGCGATAGCGGGAGGACGAACACCGGGGAGCTGTTTTTT. The variable domain in full, with the rest retrieved from reference TRBV9 and TRBJ2-2, is DSGVTQTPKHLITATGQRVTLRCSPRSGDLSVYWYQQSLDQGLQFLIQYYNGEERAKGNILERFSAQQFPDLHSELNLSSLELGDSALYFCASSDSGRTNTGELFFGEGSRLTVL.